This entry describes one T cell receptor (beta chain). As handled by the study authors: Nucleated cell number was recorded as an estimate derived from reference gene primer amplification. This table comes from immunoSEQ multiplex PCR, and its TCRdb copy is limited to in-frame clones, with some not included. V and J calls plus clone size are reproduced from that table; the DNA served to infer D and trimming. The sample includes tens of thousands of clones, 85% of them seen just once. This sample was included in a study of blood T cell repertoires in COVID-19. The wider study: From the United States, Italy and Spain came samples of acute and convalescent COVID-19. T cells, B-cell-depleted T cells, or PBMCs provided the cDNA or gDNA that served as material.

CDR1 is SEHNR, CDR2 FQNEAQ, per germline (reference sequence). CDR3 length equals 17 residues. After removal of 5 bases from V and 8 bases from J, the junction contained 16 bases not matched to a gene. The chain recombines TRBV7-9 with TRBJ2-1; 9 nucleotides agree with TRBD2. Sequenced sample: peripheral blood. This TCR was recovered from a man older than 75 with acute or convalescent COVID-19. The CDR3 protein is CASSVALGGRARDEQFF. Here the CDR3 DNA reads TGTGCCAGCAGCGTTGCCCTAGGCGGGAGGGCGAGGGATGAGCAGTTCTTC.